The 27 T cell receptor beta chains presented below share a single source sample, sequenced in a study of shared clonotypes between healthy human individuals. Here immunoSEQ multiplex PCR was the method, and the copy in TCRdb shows in-frame clones only, minus some. The repertoire includes approximately 1.4 million clones, approximately 98% of them detected once, and 0.45% sits in the top ten. The sample comprised naive CD4+ T cells sorted from blood. The sample's subset: CD45RA+ positively selected. Every receptor here comes from a man under 40 in good health.

The chain joins TRBV9 to TRBJ2-1; the D is unclear. CDR3 length: 20 amino acids. The V end lost 0 bases, the J end lost 3 bases, and 25 bases lay between the germline ends. Germline CDR1 and CDR2: SGDLS and YYNGEE. The CDR3 nucleotides read TGTGCCAGCAGCGTAGGCTCTGGTACAATGAACACAAACTACTACAATGAGCAGTTCTTC. Translated: CASSVGSGTMNTNYYNEQFF.

The rearrangement uses TRBV7-2 and TRBJ2-7; 7 bases line up with TRBD1. The V gene's germline CDR1 is SGHTA and CDR2 FQGNSA. Trimming at V came to 0 bases and at J to 3 bases, leaving 2 bases not matched to a gene. The CDR3 loop spans 14 amino acids. CDR3: CASSLAGQLYEQYF. The CDR3 region has the DNA TGTGCCAGCAGCTTAGCGGGACAGCTCTACGAGCAGTACTTC.

The chain employs TRBV6-6 and TRBJ1-5, with D maybe TRBD1 (6 bases). With 8 bases removed from V and 0 bases from J, the gap between germline ends came to 11 bases. Germline CDR1 and CDR2: MNHNY and SVGAGI (reference sequence). CDR3 size: 14 residues. DNA for the CDR3: TGTGCCAGCCGACAGGAATATAGCAATCAGCCCCAGCATTTT. Its translation: CASRQEYSNQPQHF.

This chain joins TRBV7-2 and TRBJ2-7; D possibly uses TRBD1 or TRBD2 (5 bases each). Per the germline V gene, CDR1 is SGHTA and CDR2 is FQGNSA. The V and J ends lost 6 bases and 2 bases respectively, with 14 bases between them. CDR3 length: 14 residues. The CDR3 sequence: CASSPVRGAYEQYF. CDR3 DNA: TGTGCCAGCAGTCCGGTGAGAGGGGCCTACGAGCAGTACTTC.

CDR3 in amino acids: CASSLAGPGPGANVLTF. The DNA of the CDR3 is TGTGCCAGCAGCTTAGCTGGTCCGGGACCCGGGGCCAACGTCCTGACTTTC. The chain has TRBV7-8 and TRBJ2-6, with D perhaps given as TRBD1 or TRBD2 (5 bases each). CDR1 SGHVS and CDR2 FQNEAQ come from the germline V gene. The CDR3 length is 17 residues. V dropped 0 bases and J dropped 4 bases, with 13 bases sitting between them.

The CDR3 reads CASSLSRTTGELFF. The DNA for the CDR3 is TGTGCCAGCAGCTTATCACGCACTACCGGGGAGCTGTTTTTT. The chain carries TRBV7-3 and TRBJ2-2; D is uncertain. Trimming left V 2 bases short and J 5 bases short, with 9 bases between. There are 14 residues in the CDR3. In germline, CDR1 is SGHTA, CDR2 FQGTGA.

About this clone itself: The identical CDR3 is also encoded by other nucleotide sequences in the sample. The genes are TRBV19 and TRBJ2-3, with D perhaps matching TRBD2 (6 bases). The ends were cut back, 1 base at V and 3 bases at J, with 11 bases in the middle. CDR1 and CDR2 (germline): LNHDA, SQIVND (reference sequence). This CDR3 has 15 residues. CDR3 DNA: TGTGCCAGTAGTATAGTGGCGGGGAGAACAGATACGCAGTATTTT. As protein: CASSIVAGRTDTQYF.

The chain carries TRBV27 and TRBJ2-1; the match to TRBD2 covers 8 bases. This CDR3 region has 15 residues. Germline values: CDR1 MNHEY, CDR2 SMNVEV (reference sequence). V lost 4 bases, J lost 5 bases, and 7 bases stayed unmatched. CDR3 loop: CASSSIAGRHNEQFF. The CDR3 bases are TGTGCCAGCAGTTCCATAGCGGGAAGACACAATGAGCAGTTCTTC.

This chain uses TRBV13 with TRBJ2-7; 9 nucleotides agree with TRBD2. The CDR3 has 17 amino acids. With 6 bases clipped from V and 2 bases from J, the junction kept 14 bases outside the gene matches. The germline V gene encodes CDR1 PRHDT and CDR2 FYEKMQ (reference sequence). The CDR3 loop reads CASRGKVGAGGAYEQYF. The CDR3 nucleotides read TGTGCCAGCAGGGGAAAGGTTGGAGCGGGAGGTGCCTACGAGCAGTACTTC.

In its sample, this clone was seen once. The V and J genes are TRBV5-6 and TRBJ2-5; a possible D gene is TRBD1 (6 bases). Trimming pared 5 bases from V and 4 bases from J, leaving 15 bases between. CDR3 length equals 14 residues. The germline CDR1 and CDR2 sequences are SGHDT and YYEEEE. DNA for the CDR3: TGTGCCAGCAGACAGACAGGTTTGGCAGAGACCCAGTACTTC. Translation gives CASRQTGLAETQYF. Together with reference TRBV5-6 and TRBJ2-5, the CDR3 gives the full variable domain: DAGVTQSPTHLIKTRGQQVTLRCSPKSGHDTVSWYQQALGQGPQFIFQYYEEEERQRGNFPDRFSGHQFPNYSSELNVNALLLGDSALYLCASRQTGLAETQYFGPGTRLLVL.

The chain recombines TRBV5-1 with TRBJ2-3; D is uncertain. The CDR3 spans 13 residues. Per germline, CDR1 SGHRS and CDR2 YFSETQ. Trimming cost V 4 bases and J 1 base, with 7 bases left between them. CDR3: CASSMVGTDTQYF. CDR3 nucleotides: TGCGCCAGCAGCATGGTAGGCACAGATACGCAGTATTTT.

The gene calls are TRBV25-1 and TRBJ1-1; possibly TRBD1 for D (5 bases). V was cut by 2 bases and J by 5 bases, with 15 bases left in between. The CDR3 has 15 residues. Per the germline V gene, CDR1 is MGHDK and CDR2 is SYGVNS. CDR3 coding DNA: TGTGCCAGCAGTGAACCGACTGGGCGGGGGACTGAAGCTTTCTTT. Translated: CASSEPTGRGTEAFF.

In its sample, this clone was seen once. The chain employs TRBV28 and TRBJ1-2, with a tentative D call TRBD1 (6 bases). Trimming cost V 2 bases and J 8 bases, with 18 bases left between them. Germline CDR1 MDHEN, CDR2 SYDVKM. The CDR3 is 15 amino acids. CDR3 in DNA: TGTGCCAGCAGTTTAAGGATCGGGGGCGGTAGGGGCTACACCTTC. It yields the protein CASSLRIGGGRGYTF.

This sequence joins TRBV28 and TRBJ2-7; D is possibly TRBD2 (5 bases). The CDR3 is 15 amino acids. CDR1 and CDR2 from the germline V gene are MDHEN and SYDVKM. Deletions cut 3 bases from V and 2 bases from J, with 14 bases between. CDR3 sequence reads: CASSLRAFGPYEQYF. In DNA form, the CDR3 reads TGTGCCAGCAGTTTGAGGGCGTTTGGTCCCTACGAGCAGTACTTC.

The rearrangement uses TRBV6-5 and TRBJ1-3; 11 bases agree with TRBD1. With V trimmed by 5 bases and J by 6 bases, 6 bases remained unmatched. The V gene's germline CDR1 is MNHEY and CDR2 SVGAGI. The CDR3 length is 15 residues. The CDR3 sequence: CASSRGQGALNTIYF. The CDR3 DNA reads TGTGCCAGCAGTCGAGGACAGGGGGCCCTAAACACCATATATTTT.

This rearrangement joins TRBV27 to TRBJ2-2; TRBD2 matches 8 bases. The CDR3 is 15 residues long. Germline V gives CDR1 MNHEY, CDR2 SMNVEV (reference sequence). J lost 8 bases, V lost 6 bases, and 11 bases had no gene match. CDR3: CASRVSGTSVGELFF. Written as DNA, the CDR3 is TGTGCCAGCAGAGTTAGCGGGACTAGTGTGGGGGAGCTGTTTTTT.

The rearrangement links TRBV25-1 to TRBJ2-1; D call uncertain. CDR3 length: 13 residues. V shed 3 bases and J shed 9 bases, with 12 bases lying between them. Germline V gene data show CDR1 as MGHDK and CDR2 as SYGVNS. CDR3 sequence (DNA): TGTGCCAGCAGTGACCCAGAGTTCGTTGAGCAGTTCTTC. The encoded protein is CASSDPEFVEQFF.

J is TRBJ2-1 and V is TRBV7-7; D may be TRBD2 (5 bases). The V gene's germline CDR1 is SSHAT and CDR2 FNYEAQ (reference sequence). The CDR3 is made up of 15 amino acids. The ends were cut back, 0 bases at V and 2 bases at J, with 8 bases in the middle. In DNA, the CDR3 is TGTGCCAGCAGCTTAGCCAGCGGTCCCTACAATGAGCAGTTCTTC. It encodes CASSLASGPYNEQFF.

In its sample, this clone was seen once. The chain links TRBV15 to TRBJ2-3, with D unclear. Germline CDR1 is LNHNV and CDR2 is YYDKDF (reference sequence). V lost 0 bases to trimming and J lost 4 bases, with 8 bases between them. The CDR3 has 14 amino acids. The CDR3 loop is CATSRDPVPDTQYF. In DNA form, the CDR3 reads TGTGCCACCAGCAGAGATCCGGTCCCAGATACGCAGTATTTT.

This sequence joins TRBV19 and TRBJ2-1; 12 bases match TRBD2. Germline trimming cut 3 bases from V and 5 bases from J; bases unmatched to any gene: 8. Germline assignment: CDR1 LNHDA and CDR2 SQIVND (reference sequence). The CDR3 runs 17 residues. In DNA form, the CDR3 reads TGTGCCAGTAGTATCCGACTAGCGGGGGTCGGACACAATGAGCAGTTCTTC. This gives the protein CASSIRLAGVGHNEQFF. Full variable domain (outside the CDR3, taken from reference TRBV19 and TRBJ2-1): DGGITQSPKYLFRKEGQNVTLSCEQNLNHDAMYWYRQDPGQGLRLIYYSQIVNDFQKGDIAEGYSVSREKKESFPLTVTSAQKNPTAFYLCASSIRLAGVGHNEQFFGPGTRLTVL.

This clone was detected only once. The chain is built from TRBV5-1 and TRBJ2-2; D might be TRBD2 (6 bases). CDR1 and CDR2 from the germline V gene are SGHRS and YFSETQ. The CDR3 has 15 amino acids. V was cut by 0 bases and J by 6 bases, with 12 bases left in between. In nucleotides, the CDR3 is TGCGCCAGCAGCTTGGAACGACGCGGGGCCGGGGAGCTGTTTTTT. Amino acids: CASSLERRGAGELFF.

The V gene is TRBV6-5, the J gene TRBJ2-7; D remains unclear. With 6 bases removed from V and 4 bases from J, the gap between germline ends came to 7 bases. The CDR3 loop spans 11 amino acids. Germline assignment: CDR1 MNHEY and CDR2 SVGAGI. The CDR3 is CASRLGYEQYF. Written as DNA, the CDR3 is TGTGCCAGCAGGCTCGGGTACGAGCAGTACTTC.

The rearrangement links TRBV2 to TRBJ1-1, with D possibly being TRBD1 (5 bases). Germline CDR1 is SNHLY and CDR2 is FYNNEI. The ends were cut back, 5 bases at V and 2 bases at J, with 12 bases in the middle. There are 14 residues in the CDR3. The CDR3 DNA is TGTGCCAGCAGTCGACAGACTCCAAACACTGAAGCTTTCTTT. Protein sequence: CASSRQTPNTEAFF.

The rearrangement joins TRBV19 to TRBJ1-5; D is ambiguous. Germline CDR1 and CDR2: LNHDA and SQIVND (reference sequence). This CDR3 has 17 amino acids. Trimming stripped 0 bases from V and 0 bases from J, with 12 bases between. This CDR3 reads CASSIDYGILSNQPQHF. As DNA, the CDR3 is TGTGCCAGTAGTATAGATTATGGGATCCTTAGCAATCAGCCCCAGCATTTT.

The rearrangement links TRBV6-5 to TRBJ2-1, with TRBD2 identical over 9 bases. Germline V gives CDR1 MNHEY, CDR2 SVGAGI. The CDR3 spans 12 residues. J was trimmed by 9 bases and V by 8 bases; bases with no gene match: 5. CDR3 amino acids: CASAVAGAEQFF. CDR3 in DNA: TGTGCCAGCGCGGTAGCGGGAGCTGAGCAGTTCTTC.

The V gene is TRBV18, the J gene TRBJ2-1; no clear D gene. V lost 3 bases to trimming and J lost 0 bases, with 12 bases between them. The CDR3 is 16 residues long. Germline-derived CDR1 and CDR2 are KGHSH and LQKENI. The CDR3 bases are TGTGCCAGCTCACCGATGTCCGCATCCTCCTACAATGAGCAGTTCTTC. This translates into CASSPMSASSYNEQFF.

This chain connects TRBV28 to TRBJ2-5; 10 nucleotides match TRBD2. CDR1 and CDR2 from the germline V gene are MDHEN and SYDVKM. J gave up 5 bases and V 1 base, and 7 bases lay outside the gene matches. This CDR3 spans 16 amino acids. The CDR3, as DNA: TGTGCCAGCAGTTTATATAGCGGGAGGAGAGGGGAGACCCAGTACTTC. Translating gives CASSLYSGRRGETQYF. Based on the CDR3 plus reference TRBV28 and TRBJ2-5, the full variable domain is DVKVTQSSRYLVKRTGEKVFLECVQDMDHENMFWYRQDPGLGLRLIYFSYDVKMKEKGDIPEGYSVSREKKERFSLILESASTNQTSMYLCASSLYSGRRGETQYFGPGTRLLVL.